This T cell receptor (beta chain) came from a study of T cells in Graves' hyperthyroidism and ophthalmopathy. Study-wide findings and caveats: Within blood appeared most thyroid clonotypes that had expanded above 0.001.

The length of the CDR3 is 13 residues. V dropped 8 bases and J dropped 8 bases, with 13 bases sitting between them. Per germline, CDR1 WSHSY and CDR2 SAAADI. Regarding this clonotype: Its antigen is unknown.

Authors of the study amplified TCR beta CDR3 regions from RNA transcripts. HTBI primers drove first-round RT-PCR of the TCR CDR3. Each CDR3 protein is one row after TCRdb ran MiXCR on the multiplex PCR reads. The table records some 500,000 distinct CDR3 sequences, around an eighth of them present only once. The sequenced material came from blood. The sequence came from a woman younger than 30 with Graves' hyperthyroidism. The V gene is TRBV10-2, the J gene TRBJ1-6; D remains ambiguous. This CDR3 is CASALDGDSPLHF. Written as DNA, the CDR3 is TGCGCCAGCGCCCTCGACGGTGATTCACCCCTCCACTTT.